These 30 T cell receptor beta chains came from one sample sequenced in a study of T-cell memory formation after mild COVID-19. MiXCR was run by TCRdb on the 5' RACE reads, yielding one entry per CDR3 protein. The repertoire holds approximately 260,000 distinct CDR3 sequences, with roughly 18% as singletons. What was sequenced was PBMCs or a T cell subset sorted from them (not recorded which). These receptors were obtained from a man between 18 and 29 years old who had mild COVID-19 (a few samples of this study predate the infection). Cell type and time point are not known.

In this sample, this clonotype turned up a few times. The genes are TRBV3-1 and TRBJ2-5, with 12 bases fitting TRBD2. Per germline, CDR1 LGHDT and CDR2 YNNKEL (reference sequence). This CDR3 is 16 amino acids long. Losses at the gene ends were 0 bases for V and 5 bases for J; bases not matched to a gene: 4. CDR3 bases: TGTGCCAGCAGCCAAGAAGGACTAGCGGGATTGGAGACCCAGTACTTC. Its translation is CASSQEGLAGLETQYF.

This clonotype occurred a few times. CDR3 coding DNA: TGTGCCAGCAGCTTAGTGCCTAGCGGGGGTTCCGAGCAGTACTTC. It is translated as CASSLVPSGGSEQYF. V is TRBV7-3 and J is TRBJ2-7; the match to TRBD2 covers 10 bases. The J segment lost 6 bases and the V segment lost 2 bases, leaving 7 bases of the junction unmatched. The CDR3 is made up of 15 amino acids. Germline V gene sequence: CDR1 SGHTA, CDR2 FQGTGA.

The chain combines TRBV29-1 with TRBJ2-5; D might be TRBD1 (5 bases). Trimming stripped 2 bases from V and 2 bases from J, with 15 bases between. Per the germline V gene, CDR1 is SQVTM and CDR2 is ANQGSEA. The CDR3 consists of 15 residues. The CDR3 DNA is TGCAGCGTTGAAAGGAGCAGGGTCGGGCAAGAGACCCAGTACTTC. This translates into CSVERSRVGQETQYF.

This clonotype was seen a single time. V is TRBV5-1 and J is TRBJ2-6, with 7 bases matching TRBD2. The germline gives CDR1 SGHRS, CDR2 YFSETQ. Unmatched junction bases numbered 8, after V lost 0 bases and J lost 2 bases. This CDR3 comprises 18 residues. CDR3 sequence reads: CASSLAGTTETGANVLTF. The CDR3 nucleotides read TGCGCCAGCAGCTTGGCCGGGACTACAGAGACTGGGGCCAACGTCCTGACTTTC.

This clonotype was seen at least ten times. The chain employs TRBV5-1 and TRBJ1-1, with a weak D call TRBD1 (5 bases). V lost 4 bases and J lost 0, with 13 bases in between. This CDR3 is 15 amino acids long. Germline CDR1 SGHRS, CDR2 YFSETQ. The CDR3 sequence: CASSPLTALNTEAFF. For the CDR3, the DNA is TGCGCCAGCAGCCCTTTGACAGCCTTGAACACTGAAGCTTTCTTT.

This clonotype came up a few times. The chain joins TRBV6-2 or TRBV6-3 to TRBJ2-1; 8 nucleotides align to TRBD2. Germline V gene sequence: CDR1 MNHEY, CDR2 SVGEGT. This CDR3 spans 17 amino acids. With V trimmed by 6 bases and J by 9 bases, 19 bases remained unmatched. In DNA form, the CDR3 reads TGTGCCAGCAGGTCAATGCGGCGCGGGGGGTTCCACGTTGAGCAGTTCTTC. Translated: CASRSMRRGGFHVEQFF.

The chain recombines TRBV7-2 with TRBJ1-2; D is ambiguous. The CDR3 spans 11 residues. Trimming stripped 6 bases from V and 7 bases from J, with 9 bases between. CDR1 and CDR2 from the germline V gene are SGHTA and FQGNSA. This CDR3 reads CASRGFGGYTF. For the CDR3, the DNA is TGTGCCAGCAGAGGGTTCGGTGGCTACACCTTC.

This sequence joins TRBV4-2 and TRBJ2-6; possible D gene TRBD2, 5 bases. Germline-derived CDR1 and CDR2 are LGHNA and YNFKEQ. V was clipped by 8 bases and J by 4 bases, with 12 bases between them. There are 14 residues in the CDR3. In nucleotides, the CDR3 is TGTGCCAGCCTCGATCCGGGAGGGGCCAACGTCCTGACTTTC. It encodes CASLDPGGANVLTF.

The chain uses TRBV29-1 and TRBJ1-1; unclear D gene. Germline CDR1 and CDR2: SQVTM and ANQGSEA. CDR3 size: 14 residues. V shed 3 bases and J shed 1 base, with 12 bases lying between them. The CDR3 spells CSVDVPLGNTEAFF. CDR3 sequence (DNA): TGCAGCGTTGACGTACCATTAGGGAACACTGAAGCTTTCTTT.

The CDR3 DNA is TGTGCCAGCAGCCCACAGGGACGCTATGGCTACACCTTC. Protein: CASSPQGRYGYTF. The V and J genes are TRBV3-1 and TRBJ1-2; possibly TRBD1 for D (6 bases). The V end lost 4 bases, the J end lost 4 bases, and 10 bases lay between the germline ends. Per the germline V gene, CDR1 is LGHDT and CDR2 is YNNKEL (reference sequence). CDR3 size: 13 residues. Full variable domain (remainder filled in from reference TRBV3-1 and TRBJ1-2): DTAVSQTPKYLVTQMGNDKSIKCEQNLGHDTMYWYKQDSKKFLKIMFSYNNKELIINETVPNRFSPKSPDKAHLNLHINSLELGDSAVYFCASSPQGRYGYTFGSGTRLTVV.

The chain has TRBV5-1 and TRBJ2-3; 8 bases match TRBD2. Per germline, CDR1 SGHRS and CDR2 YFSETQ. Unmatched junction bases numbered 14, after V lost 4 bases and J lost 7 bases. This CDR3 has 16 amino acids. The CDR3 DNA sequence: TGCGCCAGCAGCACCCCTCGGACTAGCCCTCGGTATACGCAGTATTTT. This translates into CASSTPRTSPRYTQYF.

This clonotype was seen only once. The chain carries TRBV4-3 and TRBJ2-7, with D perhaps matching TRBD2 (6 bases). Germline CDR1 and CDR2: LGHNA and YSLEER. The CDR3 totals 14 residues. V lost 3 bases to trimming and J lost 4 bases, with 13 bases between them. Written as DNA, the CDR3 is TGCGCCAGCAGCCAGGGGACTGAGGTTTACGAGCAGTACTTC. Amino acid sequence: CASSQGTEVYEQYF.

This clonotype was seen a handful of times. This chain joins TRBV29-1 and TRBJ2-4; possible D gene TRBD2, 6 bases. V was clipped by 4 bases and J by 6 bases, with 10 bases between them. This CDR3 comprises 12 residues. The germline V gene has CDR1 SQVTM and CDR2 ANQGSEA. The CDR3 here is CSVVRGGNIQYF. The CDR3 DNA reads TGCAGCGTTGTAAGGGGAGGAAACATTCAGTACTTC.

This rearrangement joins TRBV7-9 to TRBJ1-1; 8 nucleotides align to TRBD1. The germline V gene encodes CDR1 SEHNR and CDR2 FQNEAQ (reference sequence). V shed 4 bases and J 6 bases; nucleotides not matched to a gene: 4. This CDR3 has 13 residues. CDR3 DNA sequence: TGTGCCAGCAGCTCGGACAGGGACGCTGAAGCTTTCTTT. Encoded protein: CASSSDRDAEAFF.

In its sample, this clonotype was seen many times. This chain links TRBV4-1 with TRBJ2-3; D is perhaps TRBD2 (6 bases). V was pared by 1 base and J by 6 bases, with 17 bases between. The germline gives CDR1 MGHRA, CDR2 YSYEKL. The CDR3 contains 16 residues. The CDR3 sequence is CASSQGGWGLLDTQYF. For the CDR3, the DNA is TGCGCCAGCAGCCAAGGGGGTTGGGGACTTCTTGATACGCAGTATTTT.

There are a few counts of this clonotype. The chain couples TRBV5-1 to TRBJ1-2; TRBD1 agrees at 7 bases. This CDR3 is 15 amino acids long. V shed 4 bases and J 2 bases; nucleotides not matched to a gene: 8. CDR1 and CDR2 (germline): SGHRS, YFSETQ. The CDR3 DNA reads as TGCGCCAGCAGCCCGGGACAGCCCTTGAACTATGGCTACACCTTC. It translates to CASSPGQPLNYGYTF. Drawing the rest from reference TRBV5-1 and TRBJ1-2, the complete variable domain is KAGVTQTPRYLIKTRGQQVTLSCSPISGHRSVSWYQQTPGQGLQFLFEYFSETQRNKGNFPGRFSGRQFSNSRSEMNVSTLELGDSALYLCASSPGQPLNYGYTFGSGTRLTVV.

The chain recombines TRBV3-1 with TRBJ1-1; no definite D call. Between the trimmed V and J ends, which lost 1 base and 9 bases, there was a span of 12 bases. This CDR3 region has 13 residues. Germline V gene lookup returns CDR1 LGHDT and CDR2 YNNKEL (reference sequence). The CDR3 loop is CASSQARTGKAFF. The CDR3 region has the DNA TGTGCCAGCAGCCAAGCACGGACCGGGAAAGCTTTCTTT.

The rearrangement joins TRBV6-2 or TRBV6-3 to TRBJ1-5; D remains unclear. Trimming took 6 bases from V and 0 from J, leaving 12 bases between them. The CDR3 contains 15 residues. The germline gives CDR1 MNHEY, CDR2 SVGEGT. CDR3 nucleotide sequence: TGTGCCAGCAGAAGGGTAGGGTTTAGCAATCAGCCCCAGCATTTT. Translated, it gives CASRRVGFSNQPQHF.

The chain links TRBV20-1 to TRBJ1-6; the D gene is possibly TRBD1 (6 bases). The CDR3 spans 17 residues. The germline V and J ends were trimmed by 3 bases and 7 bases, with 22 bases remaining between them. CDR1 and CDR2 from the germline V gene are DFQATT and SNEGSKA (reference sequence). The CDR3 spells CSARNLPGAARNSPLHF. In nucleotides, the CDR3 is TGCAGTGCTAGGAACCTTCCAGGGGCCGCACGCAATTCACCCCTCCACTTT.

In this sample, this clonotype turned up many times. The chain couples TRBV5-1 to TRBJ2-1, with no clear D. The CDR3 is made up of 17 amino acids. The germline CDR1 and CDR2 sequences are SGHRS and YFSETQ. With 1 base removed from V and 2 bases from J, the gap between germline ends came to 16 bases. The CDR3 DNA reads TGCGCCAGCAGCTTGTCCCCCCTGGGCGGCCCCTACAATGAGCAGTTCTTC. It yields the protein CASSLSPLGGPYNEQFF.

This clonotype was counted only a few times. V and J are TRBV12-3 or TRBV12-4 and TRBJ1-5, with D possibly being TRBD1 (6 bases). The CDR3 loop spans 16 amino acids. The V gene lost 5 bases and the J gene lost 4 bases, with 18 bases spanning the gap. The CDR3 region is CASSVGSVQGNQPQHF. The CDR3 coding sequence is TGTGCCAGCAGTGTGGGGTCCGTACAGGGTAATCAGCCCCAGCATTTT.

This clonotype was detected only once. A read error is possible here, since a much larger clone lies one base away. The chain combines TRBV7-8 with TRBJ2-3, with TRBD1 matching over 8 bases. Per the germline V gene, CDR1 is SGHVS and CDR2 is FQNEAQ. The CDR3 extends over 12 amino acids. CDR3: CASSPQGDTKYF. DNA for the CDR3: TGTGCCAGCAGCCCACAGGGGGATACGAAGTATTTT.

This clonotype was detected a few times. V usage is TRBV5-1 and J usage is TRBJ1-4; D unclear. Trimming pared 0 bases from V and 8 bases from J, leaving 8 bases between. Germline CDR1 is SGHRS and CDR2 is YFSETQ. This CDR3 contains 13 residues. CDR3 loop: CASSLEAGEKLFF. CDR3 DNA: TGCGCCAGCAGCTTGGAAGCCGGAGAAAAACTGTTTTTT. The complete variable domain, with remaining parts taken from reference TRBV5-1 and TRBJ1-4, reads KAGVTQTPRYLIKTRGQQVTLSCSPISGHRSVSWYQQTPGQGLQFLFEYFSETQRNKGNFPGRFSGRQFSNSRSEMNVSTLELGDSALYLCASSLEAGEKLFFGSGTQLSVL.

V usage is TRBV7-3 and J usage is TRBJ2-1; D unresolved. Trimming shortened V by 3 bases and J by 8 bases, and 11 bases separated the two germline ends. Germline values: CDR1 SGHTA, CDR2 FQGTGA. The CDR3 has 13 amino acids. CDR3 in DNA: TGTGCCAGCAGCTTCCGAGGAGCTGATGAGCAGTTCTTC. Protein: CASSFRGADEQFF.

This clonotype was found a few times. The rearrangement joins TRBV11-2 to TRBJ1-2, with 8 bases matching TRBD1. Germline lookup yields CDR1 SGHAT and CDR2 FQNNGV. There are 13 residues in the CDR3. V shed 6 bases and J 4 bases; nucleotides not matched to a gene: 4. The CDR3 sequence is CASSGQGLYGYTF. CDR3 coding DNA: TGTGCCAGCAGTGGACAGGGCCTCTATGGCTACACCTTC.

This chain connects TRBV24-1 to TRBJ2-4; perhaps TRBD1 as D (6 bases). The ends were cut back, 10 bases at V and 6 bases at J, with 15 bases in the middle. Germline V gene lookup returns CDR1 KGHDR and CDR2 SFDVKD. The CDR3 length is 13 residues. The CDR3 sequence is CATGTDSLNIQYF. The CDR3, as DNA: TGTGCCACAGGGACGGACAGCTTAAACATTCAGTACTTC.

In this sample, this clonotype turned up a few times. J is TRBJ1-3 and V is TRBV5-1; possible D gene TRBD1, 5 bases. In germline, CDR1 is SGHRS, CDR2 YFSETQ. Between the trimmed V and J ends, which lost 4 bases and 0 bases, there was a span of 14 bases. This CDR3 spans 16 amino acids. In nucleotides, the CDR3 is TGCGCCAGCAGCCCCAACCGGGGGTTCTCTGGAAACACCATATATTTT. Translating it yields CASSPNRGFSGNTIYF.

This clonotype was detected only a few times. The chain uses TRBV6-6 and TRBJ1-1; D not certain. V lost 1 base, J lost 2 bases, and 8 bases lay in between. CDR3 length: 14 residues. Germline V gives CDR1 MNHNY, CDR2 SVGAGI (reference sequence). Here the CDR3 reads CASSYFPGNTEAFF. The CDR3 nucleotides are TGTGCCAGCAGTTACTTCCCGGGAAACACTGAAGCTTTCTTT.

This clonotype was counted between two and nine times. The V gene is TRBV4-2, the J gene TRBJ2-7, with no clear D. In germline, CDR1 is LGHNA, CDR2 YNFKEQ. Trimming cost V 7 bases and J 0 bases, with 13 bases left between them. This CDR3 region has 14 residues. The CDR3 DNA reads TGTGCCAGCAAGGTGGGGATGGGCTCCTACGAGCAGTACTTC. It codes for CASKVGMGSYEQYF.

The chain uses TRBV6-5 and TRBJ1-2; TRBD1 aligns across 11 bases. The CDR3 covers 17 residues. With V trimmed by 5 bases and J by 6 bases, 14 bases remained unmatched. From germline, CDR1 is MNHEY and CDR2 SVGAGI. CDR3 loop: CASSKRGQGVSGDGYTF. In nucleotides, the CDR3 is TGTGCCAGCAGTAAAAGGGGACAGGGGGTTTCGGGCGATGGCTACACCTTC.